This entry features one TCR beta chain sequence. Antigen unknown. Only in-frame clones appear in the TCRdb table, and some are missing; sequencing was by immunoSEQ multiplex PCR. The repertoire holds about 38,000 clones, over 80% seen once, with 8% to 10% in the top ten. The sample belongs to a study of OX40 agonist ivuxolimab in advanced cancers. About the research overall: Partial responses occurred in Three dose-escalation patients, one with hepatocellular carcinoma and two with cutaneous melanoma.

Germline V gene lookup returns CDR1 LNHDA and CDR2 SQIVND (reference sequence). This CDR3 has 13 residues. V lost 4 bases and J 4 bases, leaving 10 bases between the germline ends. General study results and limits: The study observed clonal expansion of CD4+ and CD8+ blood T cells by week 6 at 0.1 to 3.0 mg/kg. Relatively little clonal expansion, among the lowest observed, appeared in partial responders at 0.1-3.0 mg/kg.

The chain joins TRBV19 to TRBJ1-1; a possible D gene is TRBD1 (5 bases). This clonotype originated in an adult with an advanced solid tumor such as melanoma, head and neck, liver or kidney cancer. The input for sequencing was CD4+ or CD8+ T cells sorted from blood, taken in a trial of the OX40 agonist ivuxolimab. The DNA of the CDR3 is TGTGCCAGTAGTACCGACAGCGGCACTGAAGCTTTCTTT. This codes for CASSTDSGTEAFF. Full variable domain (rest looked up from reference TRBV19 and TRBJ1-1): DGGITQSPKYLFRKEGQNVTLSCEQNLNHDAMYWYRQDPGQGLRLIYYSQIVNDFQKGDIAEGYSVSREKKESFPLTVTSAQKNPTAFYLCASSTDSGTEAFFGQGTRLTVV.